In this sample, the clone carrying this TCR beta chain turned up once. Libraries were prepared by immunoSEQ multiplex PCR; TCRdb keeps only in-frame clonotypes and omits some of them. The table shows about 140,000 clones, with over 80% occurring only once. The CDR3 contains 14 residues. Germline V gives CDR1 SGHDT, CDR2 YYEEEE. V gave up 5 bases and J gave up 7 bases; unmatched junction bases: 8. These data are taken from a study of blood T cell repertoires in COVID-19. Study-wide context: The samples span acute and convalescent COVID-19 from the United States, Italy and Spain.

The origin of this receptor is a man aged 55 to 70 who had recovered from COVID-19. Source material: PBMCs or T cells enriched from blood (not recorded which). This chain uses TRBV5-6 with TRBJ2-4; 8 bases are a match to TRBD2. The CDR3 here is CASSLGRAGNIQYF. For the CDR3, the DNA is TGTGCCAGCAGTCTCGGGAGGGCCGGGAACATTCAGTACTTC.